This TCR beta chain was captured by sequencing in a study of blood T cell repertoires in COVID-19. This CDR3 is 15 amino acids long. Trimming pared 1 base from V and 2 bases from J, leaving 11 bases between. CDR1 is SNHLY and CDR2 is FYNNEI in the germline V gene. Clones were sequenced by immunoSEQ multiplex PCR, and TCRdb holds only the in-frame ones, with some missing. Counted here are roughly 41,000 clones, 70% to 90% occurring once; the ten biggest clones make up over 9.5%. The J gene is TRBJ1-2, the V gene TRBV2, with TRBD1 as a possible D gene (5 bases). The specimen was peripheral blood. This TCR was recovered from a man aged 55 to 70 with active COVID-19. CDR3 residues: CASSEGRAGNYGYTF. The CDR3 DNA reads as TGTGCCAGCAGTGAAGGCAGGGCCGGGAACTATGGCTACACCTTC. The full variable domain, rest sourced from reference TRBV2 and TRBJ1-2, is EPEVTQTPSHQVTQMGQEVILRCVPISNHLYFYWYRQILGQKVEFLVSFYNNEISEKSEIFDDQFSVERPDGSNFTLKIRSTKLEDSAMYFCASSEGRAGNYGYTFGSGTRLTVV.